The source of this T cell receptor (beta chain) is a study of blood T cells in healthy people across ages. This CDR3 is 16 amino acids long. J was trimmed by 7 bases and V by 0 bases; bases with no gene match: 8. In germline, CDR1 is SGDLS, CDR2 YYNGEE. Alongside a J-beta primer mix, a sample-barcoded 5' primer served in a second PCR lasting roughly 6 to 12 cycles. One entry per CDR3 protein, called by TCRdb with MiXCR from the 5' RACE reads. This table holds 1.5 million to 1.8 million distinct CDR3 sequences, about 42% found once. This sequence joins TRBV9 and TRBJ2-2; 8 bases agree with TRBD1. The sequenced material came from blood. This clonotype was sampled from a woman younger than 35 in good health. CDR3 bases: TGTGCCAGCAGCGTAGTCGTGACAGGGGTTGGCGGGGAGCTGTTTTTT. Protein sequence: CASSVVVTGVGGELFF.